Listed below are T cell receptor beta chains from one sample, sequenced in a study of beta chain features in type 1 diabetes. Some clones are missing from TCRdb's copy, which holds only in-frame ones; the method was immunoSEQ multiplex PCR. The sample shows about 240,000 clones, around 26% of them seen only once. Sequencing was carried out using central memory CD4+ T cells from blood. All receptors derive from a man aged 30 to 45 in good health. Each CDR3 is given with its conserved first and last residue. The order of the fields is J gene, V gene, D gene, clone size, CDR3 protein, CDR3 DNA. D genes are given only for firm matches. Size is stated for part of the rows, as once, few or many counts, or as a class when the clone is expanded.

TRBJ2-2 TRBV7-8 TRBD2 . CASSLSGSIAGELFF TGTGCCAGCAGCCTTAGCGGGAGTATTGCCGGGGAGCTGTTTTTT
TRBJ2-3 TRBV30 TRBD2 few CAWSGGSGGPQYF TGTGCCTGGAGTGGCGGTAGCGGGGGTCCGCAGTATTTT
TRBJ2-5 TRBV2 TRBD2 few CASSSGRTETQYF TGTGCCAGCTCTAGCGGGAGAACAGAGACCCAGTACTTC
TRBJ2-1 TRBV6-6 . few CASSYGGVLGEQFF TGTGCCAGCAGTTATGGCGGGGTGCTAGGGGAGCAGTTCTTC
TRBJ1-2 TRBV14 . few CASSQDLRAYGGYTF TGTGCCAGCAGCCAAGATCTCAGGGCGTATGGTGGCTACACCTTC
TRBJ2-3 TRBV29-1 . . CSVDRGTDTQYF TGCAGCGTTGACAGGGGCACAGATACGCAGTATTTT
TRBJ2-3 TRBV5-1 . few CASSLGQQLDTQYF TGCGCCAGCAGCTTGGGACAGCAGCTAGATACGCAGTATTTT
TRBJ1-2 TRBV7-9 . . CASSNSAGQGYTF TGTGCCAGCAGCAACTCCGCCGGGCAGGGCTACACCTTC
TRBJ2-1 TRBV10-3 TRBD1 . CAISERGQGDNEQFF TGTGCCATCAGTGAGAGGGGACAGGGTGACAATGAGCAGTTCTTC
TRBJ1-5 TRBV7-9 TRBD1 . CASSSDRGANQPQHF TGTGCCAGCAGCTCTGACAGGGGCGCTAATCAGCCCCAGCATTTT
TRBJ2-3 TRBV7-2 TRBD2 . CASSPKTSAGSDTQYF TGTGCCAGCAGCCCCAAAACTAGCGCCGGGTCAGATACGCAGTATTTT
TRBJ1-2 TRBV27 TRBD1 few CASSPLTGGIGYTF TGTGCCAGCAGTCCGCTTACAGGGGGGATTGGCTACACCTTC
TRBJ2-1 TRBV7-8 . . CASSLSPDKAEQFF TGTGCCAGCAGCTTAAGCCCAGATAAAGCTGAGCAGTTCTTC
TRBJ2-2 TRBV5-4 . . CASSSWDVRGELFF TGTGCCAGCAGCTCGTGGGACGTCCGAGGGGAGCTGTTTTTT
TRBJ2-5 TRBV11-2 TRBD2 . CASSLAPGGETQYF TGTGCCAGCAGCTTAGCACCGGGGGGAGAGACCCAGTACTTC
TRBJ2-2 TRBV30 . . CAWSVGLTNTGELFF TGTGCCTGGAGTGTCGGCTTAACGAACACCGGGGAGCTGTTTTTT
TRBJ1-1 TRBV29-1 TRBD1 . CSVATGGGNTEAFF TGCAGCGTGGCAACAGGGGGCGGGAACACTGAAGCTTTCTTT
TRBJ2-7 TRBV7-2 TRBD1 few CASSLPDRAHEQYF TGTGCCAGCAGCCTTCCGGACAGGGCCCACGAGCAGTACTTC
TRBJ2-5 TRBV5-1 TRBD2 few CASSLGGAKETQYF TGCGCCAGCAGCCTCGGGGGGGCTAAAGAGACCCAGTACTTC
TRBJ2-7 TRBV30 . . CAWSVRLYEQYF TGTGCCTGGAGTGTACGTCTCTACGAGCAGTACTTC
TRBJ2-1 TRBV5-5 . few CASSLGTSLGNEQFF TGTGCCAGCAGCTTGGGCACTAGTCTCGGCAATGAGCAGTTCTTC
TRBJ1-1 TRBV4-1 TRBD1 . CASSQEGQGRAEAFF TGCGCCAGCAGCCAAGAGGGACAGGGGAGGGCTGAAGCTTTCTTT
TRBJ2-5 TRBV6-5 . few CASSYDTQETQYF TGTGCCAGCAGTTACGACACGCAAGAGACCCAGTACTTC
TRBJ2-1 TRBV5-1 . few CASSLAGDRNEQFF TGCGCCAGCAGCTTGGCGGGGGATCGGAATGAGCAGTTCTTC
TRBJ1-1 TRBV6-1 . few CASILNTEAFF TGTGCCAGCATCCTGAACACTGAAGCTTTCTTT
TRBJ2-2 TRBV16 TRBD2 once CASSQKRGSGELFF TGTGCCAGCAGCCAAAAGCGGGGCTCCGGGGAGCTGTTTTTT
TRBJ2-1 TRBV7-2 TRBD2 . CASSHRTSGVDEQFF TGTGCCAGCAGTCACCGGACTAGCGGGGTCGATGAGCAGTTCTTC
TRBJ2-4 TRBV30 TRBD2 . CAWSSGTSLNIQYF TGTGCCTGGAGTTCCGGGACTAGCCTAAACATTCAGTACTTC
TRBJ1-2 TRBV4-2 TRBD1 few CASSQDTAGTGYGYTF TGTGCCAGCAGCCAGGATACAGCCGGGACAGGGTATGGCTACACCTTC
TRBJ1-1 TRBV30 . few CAWSVLRDTNTEAFF TGTGCCTGGAGTGTACTCCGGGACACGAACACTGAAGCTTTCTTT
TRBJ1-5 TRBV19 TRBD1 few CASSRDRNQPQHF TGTGCCAGTAGTCGGGACAGGAATCAGCCCCAGCATTTT
TRBJ2-1 TRBV30 . . CAWSYSALRNEQFF TGTGCCTGGAGTTATAGCGCCCTAAGGAATGAGCAGTTCTTC
TRBJ2-7 TRBV10-3 TRBD1 . CAIRRDSSYEQYF TGTGCCATCAGAAGGGACAGCTCCTACGAGCAGTACTTC
TRBJ2-3 TRBV18 . many CASSPSLTDTQYF TGTGCCAGCTCACCATCCTTGACAGATACGCAGTATTTT
TRBJ2-5 TRBV7-2 . . CASSSLRGSEETQYF TGTGCCAGCAGCTCCCTCAGGGGATCGGAAGAGACCCAGTACTTC
TRBJ1-5 TRBV5-6 TRBD1 . CASSSGTASHQPQHF TGTGCCAGCAGCTCCGGGACAGCCTCCCATCAGCCCCAGCATTTT
TRBJ2-7 TRBV29-1 TRBD1 . CSVEDMDRGRPYEQYF TGCAGCGTTGAAGACATGGACAGGGGGCGTCCCTACGAGCAGTACTTC
TRBJ1-5 TRBV7-6 . . CASSNQTRNQPQHF TGTGCCAGCAGCAATCAAACCCGCAATCAGCCCCAGCATTTT
TRBJ2-2 TRBV15 . few CATSRGRGDTGELFF TGTGCCACCAGCAGAGGCAGGGGTGACACCGGGGAGCTGTTTTTT
TRBJ1-2 TRBV30 TRBD1 . CAWDLGGTGYYGYTF TGTGCCTGGGATTTAGGCGGGACAGGGTACTATGGCTACACCTTC
TRBJ1-1 TRBV11-2 . . CASSLDMNTEAFF TGTGCCAGCAGCTTAGACATGAACACTGAAGCTTTCTTT
TRBJ2-4 TRBV2 . . CASRLTYAKNIQYF TGTGCCAGCAGATTGACTTACGCCAAAAACATTCAGTACTTC
TRBJ2-4 TRBV27 . few CASSYSRDGSKNIQYF TGTGCCAGCAGTTATTCCCGGGACGGAAGCAAAAACATTCAGTACTTC
TRBJ2-4 TRBV21-1 . few CASSKSADIQYF TGTGCCAGCAGCAAATCAGCAGACATTCAGTACTTC
TRBJ2-3 TRBV11-2 TRBD1 few CASSLDEGARTDTQYF TGTGCCAGCAGCTTAGATGAGGGGGCGCGCACAGATACGCAGTATTTT
TRBJ1-6 TRBV2 TRBD1 . CASRGDRANSPLHF TGTGCCAGCAGGGGTGACAGGGCCAATTCACCCCTCCACTTT
TRBJ2-4 TRBV7-2 . . CASSSERGAPAKNIQYF TGTGCCAGCAGCTCAGAGAGGGGGGCGCCAGCCAAAAACATTCAGTACTTC
TRBJ2-2 TRBV9 . . CASSGNTGELFF TGTGCCAGCAGCGGAAACACCGGGGAGCTGTTTTTT